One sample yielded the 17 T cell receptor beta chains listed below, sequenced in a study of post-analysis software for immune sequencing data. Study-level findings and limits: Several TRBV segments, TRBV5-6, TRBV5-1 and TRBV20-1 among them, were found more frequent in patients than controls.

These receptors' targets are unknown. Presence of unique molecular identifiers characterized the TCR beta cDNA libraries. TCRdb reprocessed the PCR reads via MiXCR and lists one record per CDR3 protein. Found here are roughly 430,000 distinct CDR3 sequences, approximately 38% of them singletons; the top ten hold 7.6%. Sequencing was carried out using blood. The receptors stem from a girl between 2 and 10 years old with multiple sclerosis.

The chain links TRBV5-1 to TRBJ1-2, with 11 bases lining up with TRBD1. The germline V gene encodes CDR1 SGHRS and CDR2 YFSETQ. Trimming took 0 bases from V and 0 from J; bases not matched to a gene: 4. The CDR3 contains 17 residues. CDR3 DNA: TGCGCCAGCAGCTTGGCTGGACAGGGGGCCACTAACTATGGCTACACCTTC. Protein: CASSLAGQGATNYGYTF.

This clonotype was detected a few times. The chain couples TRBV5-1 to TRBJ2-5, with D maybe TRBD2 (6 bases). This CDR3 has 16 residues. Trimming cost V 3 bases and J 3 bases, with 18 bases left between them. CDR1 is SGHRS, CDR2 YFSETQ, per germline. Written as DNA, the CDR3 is TGCGCCAGCAGCTGGGCTCGGTTAGCGGTGGAAGAGACCCAGTACTTC. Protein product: CASSWARLAVEETQYF.

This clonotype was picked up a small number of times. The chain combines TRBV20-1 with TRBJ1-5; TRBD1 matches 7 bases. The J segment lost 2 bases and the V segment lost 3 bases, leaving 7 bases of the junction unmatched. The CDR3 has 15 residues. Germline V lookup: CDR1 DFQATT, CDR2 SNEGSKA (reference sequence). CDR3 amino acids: CSARAQGMGNQPQHF. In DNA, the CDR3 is TGCAGTGCTAGGGCACAGGGGATGGGCAATCAGCCCCAGCATTTT.

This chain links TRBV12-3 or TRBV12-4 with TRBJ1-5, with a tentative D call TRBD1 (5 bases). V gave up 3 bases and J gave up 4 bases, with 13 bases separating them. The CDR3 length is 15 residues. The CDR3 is CASSFLGRANQPQHF. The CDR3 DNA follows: TGTGCCAGCAGTTTTCTTGGCAGGGCAAATCAGCCCCAGCATTTT.

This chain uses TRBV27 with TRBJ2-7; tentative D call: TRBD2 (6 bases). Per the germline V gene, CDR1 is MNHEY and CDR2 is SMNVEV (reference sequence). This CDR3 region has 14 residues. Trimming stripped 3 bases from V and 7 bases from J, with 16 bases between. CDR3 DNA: TGTGCCAGCAGTTTGGGACGGCCTGCGGGGGAGCAGTACTTC. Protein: CASSLGRPAGEQYF.

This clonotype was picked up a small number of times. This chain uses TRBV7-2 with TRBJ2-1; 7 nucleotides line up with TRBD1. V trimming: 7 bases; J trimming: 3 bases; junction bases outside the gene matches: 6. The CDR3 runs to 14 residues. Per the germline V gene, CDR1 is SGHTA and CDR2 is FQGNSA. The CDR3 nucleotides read TGTGCCAGCATGATACAGGGGATCTACAATGAGCAGTTCTTC. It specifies CASMIQGIYNEQFF.

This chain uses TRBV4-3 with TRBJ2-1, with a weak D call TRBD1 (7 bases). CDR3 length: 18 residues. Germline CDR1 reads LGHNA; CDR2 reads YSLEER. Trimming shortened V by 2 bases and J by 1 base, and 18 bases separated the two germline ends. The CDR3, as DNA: TGCGCCAGCAGCCAACTCACGTGGGGGGACAGATCCTACAATGAGCAGTTCTTC. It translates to CASSQLTWGDRSYNEQFF.

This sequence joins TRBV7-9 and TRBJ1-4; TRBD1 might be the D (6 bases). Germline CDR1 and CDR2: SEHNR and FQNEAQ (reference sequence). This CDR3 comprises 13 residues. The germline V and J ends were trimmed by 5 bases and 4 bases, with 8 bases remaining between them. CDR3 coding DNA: TGTGCCAGCAGCCAGGACAGTAATGAAAAACTGTTTTTT. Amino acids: CASSQDSNEKLFF.

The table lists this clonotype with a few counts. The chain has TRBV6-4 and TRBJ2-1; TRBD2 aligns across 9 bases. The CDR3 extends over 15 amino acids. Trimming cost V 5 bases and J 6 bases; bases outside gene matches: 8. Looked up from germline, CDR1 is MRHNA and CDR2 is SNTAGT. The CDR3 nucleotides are TGTGCCAGCAGTAAGACTAGCGGAACCGGCAATGAGCAGTTCTTC. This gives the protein CASSKTSGTGNEQFF.

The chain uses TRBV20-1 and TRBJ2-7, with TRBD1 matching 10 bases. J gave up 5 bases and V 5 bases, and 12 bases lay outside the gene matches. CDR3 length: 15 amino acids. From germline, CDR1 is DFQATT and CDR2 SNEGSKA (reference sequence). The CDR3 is CSAYDRDRGVHEQYF. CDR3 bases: TGCAGTGCTTATGACCGGGACAGGGGTGTCCACGAGCAGTACTTC.

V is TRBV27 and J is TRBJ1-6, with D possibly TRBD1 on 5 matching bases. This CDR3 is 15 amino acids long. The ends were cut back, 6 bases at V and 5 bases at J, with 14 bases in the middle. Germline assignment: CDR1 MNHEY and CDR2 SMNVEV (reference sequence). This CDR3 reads CASSIGAGNNSPLHF. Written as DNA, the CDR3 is TGTGCCAGCAGCATTGGGGCGGGGAATAATTCACCCCTCCACTTT.

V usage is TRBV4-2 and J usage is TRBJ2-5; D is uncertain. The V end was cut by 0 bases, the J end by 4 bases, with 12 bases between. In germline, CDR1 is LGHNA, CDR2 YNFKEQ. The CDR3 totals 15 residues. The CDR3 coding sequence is TGTGCCAGCAGCCAAGAGTTAGGGATTGGAGAGACCCAGTACTTC. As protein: CASSQELGIGETQYF.

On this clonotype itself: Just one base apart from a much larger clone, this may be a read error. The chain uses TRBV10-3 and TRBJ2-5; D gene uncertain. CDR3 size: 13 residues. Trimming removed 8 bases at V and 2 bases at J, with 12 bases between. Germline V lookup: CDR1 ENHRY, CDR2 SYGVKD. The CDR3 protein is CAIGVAPQETQYF. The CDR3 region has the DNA TGTGCCATCGGTGTCGCACCGCAAGAGACCCAGTACTTC.

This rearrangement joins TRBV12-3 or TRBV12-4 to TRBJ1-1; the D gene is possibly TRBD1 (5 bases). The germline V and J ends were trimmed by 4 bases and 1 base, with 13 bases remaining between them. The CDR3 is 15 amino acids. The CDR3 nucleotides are TGTGCCAGCAGTTGGGAAAGTGGGGGGAACACTGAAGCTTTCTTT. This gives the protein CASSWESGGNTEAFF.

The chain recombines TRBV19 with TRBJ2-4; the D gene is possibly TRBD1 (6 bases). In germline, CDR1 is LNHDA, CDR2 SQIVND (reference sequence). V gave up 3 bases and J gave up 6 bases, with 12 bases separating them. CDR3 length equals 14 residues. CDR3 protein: CASSIRDIGNIQYF. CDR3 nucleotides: TGTGCCAGTAGTATCCGGGACATCGGAAACATTCAGTACTTC.

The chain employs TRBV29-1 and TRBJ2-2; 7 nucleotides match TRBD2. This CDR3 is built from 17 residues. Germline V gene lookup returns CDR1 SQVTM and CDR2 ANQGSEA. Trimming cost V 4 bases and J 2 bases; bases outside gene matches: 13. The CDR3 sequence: CSVVGGDRRSNTGELFF. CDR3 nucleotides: TGCAGCGTTGTGGGAGGGGACCGACGGTCCAACACCGGGGAGCTGTTTTTT.

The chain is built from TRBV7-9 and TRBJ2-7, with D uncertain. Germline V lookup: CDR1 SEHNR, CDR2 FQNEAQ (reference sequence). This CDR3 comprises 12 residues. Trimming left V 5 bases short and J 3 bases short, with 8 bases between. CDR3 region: CASSARVYEQYF. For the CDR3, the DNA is TGTGCCAGCAGCGCACGGGTCTACGAGCAGTACTTC.